This T cell receptor beta chain was found in a study of blood T cell repertoires in COVID-19 (TCRdb year 2020). Background for the entire study: Samples from collaborators originated in the United States, Italy and Spain and spanned both the acute and convalescent phases of COVID-19. Subjects who had been exposed to COVID-19, were actively infected with it, or had recovered from it provided the deeply sampled blood TCRbeta repertoires that made up the dataset. A de-identified subject ID, COVID-19 status, age in years and sex were almost always included in the sample metadata. Where HLA class I and class II types were available, the types were taken from metadata supplied by the sample provider, not from assay-based typing. The material from the prospective study consisted of cDNA or gDNA derived from T cells, B-cell-depleted T cells, or PBMCs. The repertoires were released in a freely available public database meant as a resource for research on the immune response to SARS-CoV-2. The samples were drawn from the first 160 participants of the ongoing ImmuneRACE study and from 1,200 or so subjects provided by 6 global collaborators.

TCRbeta CDR3 regions were amplified from genomic DNA using the immunoSEQ Assay, a bias-controlled multiplex PCR. Concerning the study's data processing: The number of nucleated cells in each sample was estimated by amplification of reference gene primers within the assay. To quantify the absolute abundance of each unique TCRbeta CDR3 rearrangement, sequence reads were collapsed and filtered. Productive Simpson clonality was computed per sample as the square root of Simpson's diversity index over productive rearrangements. TCRdb limited this immuneACCESS table to in-frame rearrangements with V and J called. A share of clones is missing; checked studies link under half to unresolved V genes, and the rest is unexplained. D and trimming were read from the DNA, whereas the V and J calls and clone size are those reported in that table. The table for this sample lists 250,000 to 350,000 clones; approximately 85% of them were counted only once. Together, the top ten hold 0.87% of the sample.

In Seattle, one collaborating source enrolled patients while the infection was active and tracked those patients longitudinally over the course of disease. Each collaborating institution followed its own protocols to collect whole blood in K2EDTA tubes. For TCRbeta analysis, collaborator samples were shipped as frozen whole blood, as isolated PBMCs, or as DNA extracted from either sample type. The paper as a whole reports these results and caveats: The quantity of clinical and demographic metadata differed by source and by participant and was supplied without curation.

Trimmed from V: 6 bases; trimmed from J: 4 bases; junction bases lacking a gene match: 8. From the cysteine through the phenylalanine, the CDR3 covers 14 amino acids. Only CDR3 DNA is held: 42 bases, read in frame from base 1. Via the germline V gene (reference sequence), CDR1 is MNHEY and CDR2 SMNVEV. Points on this clone: Its antigen has not been determined. There are no base qualities to consult, and no much larger clone falls within one base. Other nucleotide sequences from this sample produce the same CDR3.

This sequence originates from a human donor with COVID-19, enrolled during active disease. The donor label of this sample is uncertain. Sequenced input: peripheral blood. The chain is assembled from TRBV27 and TRBJ1-1; TRBD1 lines up with 7 middle nucleotides. The nucleotide sequence is given as TGTGCCAGCAGATTGACAGGGCTCGGCACTGAAGCTTTCTTT. This sequence encodes CASRLTGLGTEAFF.